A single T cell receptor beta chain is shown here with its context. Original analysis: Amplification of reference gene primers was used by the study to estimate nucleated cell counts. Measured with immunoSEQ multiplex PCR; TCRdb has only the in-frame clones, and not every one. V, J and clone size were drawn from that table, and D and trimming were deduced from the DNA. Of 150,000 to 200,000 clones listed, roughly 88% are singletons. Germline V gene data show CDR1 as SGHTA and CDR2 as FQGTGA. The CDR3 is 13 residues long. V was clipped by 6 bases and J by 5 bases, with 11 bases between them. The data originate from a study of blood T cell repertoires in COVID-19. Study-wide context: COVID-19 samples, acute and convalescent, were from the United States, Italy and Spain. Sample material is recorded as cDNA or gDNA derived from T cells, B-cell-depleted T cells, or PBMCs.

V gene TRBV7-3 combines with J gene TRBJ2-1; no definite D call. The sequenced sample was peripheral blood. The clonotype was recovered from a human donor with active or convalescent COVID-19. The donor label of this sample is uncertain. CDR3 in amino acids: CASSFTVDNEQFF. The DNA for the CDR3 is TGTGCCAGCAGTTTCACTGTAGACAATGAGCAGTTCTTC. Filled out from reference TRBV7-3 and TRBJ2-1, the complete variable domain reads GAGVSQTPSNKVTEKGKYVELRCDPISGHTALYWYRQSLGQGPEFLIYFQGTGAADDSGLPNDRFFAVRPEGSVSTLKIQRTERGDSAVYLCASSFTVDNEQFFGPGTRLTVL.